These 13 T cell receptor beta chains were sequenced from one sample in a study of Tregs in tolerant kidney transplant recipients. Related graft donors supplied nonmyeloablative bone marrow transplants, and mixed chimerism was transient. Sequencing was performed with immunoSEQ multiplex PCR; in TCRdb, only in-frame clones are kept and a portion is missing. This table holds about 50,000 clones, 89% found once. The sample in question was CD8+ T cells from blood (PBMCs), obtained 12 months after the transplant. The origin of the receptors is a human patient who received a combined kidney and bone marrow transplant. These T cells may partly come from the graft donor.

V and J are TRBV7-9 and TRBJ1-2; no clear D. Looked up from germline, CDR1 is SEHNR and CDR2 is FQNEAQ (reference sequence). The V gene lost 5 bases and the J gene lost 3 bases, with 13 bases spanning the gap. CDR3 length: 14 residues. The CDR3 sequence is CASSPVSQYYGYTF. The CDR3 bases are TGTGCCAGCAGCCCCGTTTCGCAGTACTATGGCTACACCTTC.

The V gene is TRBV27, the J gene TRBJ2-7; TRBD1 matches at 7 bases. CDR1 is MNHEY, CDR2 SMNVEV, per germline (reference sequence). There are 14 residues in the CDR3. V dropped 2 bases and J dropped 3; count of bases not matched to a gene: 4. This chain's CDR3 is CASSLQGEFYEQYF. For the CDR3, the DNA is TGTGCCAGCAGTTTACAGGGGGAATTCTACGAGCAGTACTTC.

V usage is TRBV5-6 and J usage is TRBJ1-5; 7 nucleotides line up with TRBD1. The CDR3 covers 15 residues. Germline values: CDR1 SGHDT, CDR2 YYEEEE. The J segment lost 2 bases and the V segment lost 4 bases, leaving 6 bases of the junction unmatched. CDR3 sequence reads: CASSLTGEGNQPQHF. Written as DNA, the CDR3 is TGTGCCAGCAGCCTTACAGGGGAGGGCAATCAGCCCCAGCATTTT.

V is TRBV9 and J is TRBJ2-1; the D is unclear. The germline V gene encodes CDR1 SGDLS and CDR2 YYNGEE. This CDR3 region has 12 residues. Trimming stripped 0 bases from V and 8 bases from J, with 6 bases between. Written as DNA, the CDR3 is TGTGCCAGCAGCGTAGGTAGCCATGAGCAGTTCTTC. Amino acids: CASSVGSHEQFF.

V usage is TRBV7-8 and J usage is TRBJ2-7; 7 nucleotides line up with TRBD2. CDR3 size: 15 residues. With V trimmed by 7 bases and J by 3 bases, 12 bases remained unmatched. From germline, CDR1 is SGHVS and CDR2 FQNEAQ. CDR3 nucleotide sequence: TGTGCCAGCACCTCCTTGGGAGGGGCCGACTACGAGCAGTACTTC. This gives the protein CASTSLGGADYEQYF.

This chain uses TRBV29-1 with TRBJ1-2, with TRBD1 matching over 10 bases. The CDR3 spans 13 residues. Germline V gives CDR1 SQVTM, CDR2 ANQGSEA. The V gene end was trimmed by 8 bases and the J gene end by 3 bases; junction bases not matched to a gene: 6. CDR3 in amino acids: CSIRQGAHYGYTF. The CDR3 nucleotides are TGCAGCATTAGACAGGGGGCTCACTATGGCTACACCTTC. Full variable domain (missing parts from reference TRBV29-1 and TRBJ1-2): SAVISQKPSRDICQRGTSLTIQCQVDSQVTMMFWYRQQPGQSLTLIATANQGSEATYESGFVIDKFPISRPNLTFSTLTVSNMSPEDSSIYLCSIRQGAHYGYTFGSGTRLTVV.

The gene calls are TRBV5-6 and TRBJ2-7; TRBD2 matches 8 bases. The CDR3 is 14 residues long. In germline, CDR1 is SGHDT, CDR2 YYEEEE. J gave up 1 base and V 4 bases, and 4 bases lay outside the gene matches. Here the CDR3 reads CASSIGTSSYEQYF. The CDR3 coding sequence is TGTGCCAGCAGCATTGGGACTAGTTCCTACGAGCAGTACTTC.

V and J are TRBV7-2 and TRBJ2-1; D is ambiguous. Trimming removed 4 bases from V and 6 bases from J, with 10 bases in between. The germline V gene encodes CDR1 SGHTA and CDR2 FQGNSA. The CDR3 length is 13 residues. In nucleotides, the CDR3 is TGTGCCAGCAGCTACCTACTAAGCAATGAGCAGTTCTTC. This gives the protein CASSYLLSNEQFF.

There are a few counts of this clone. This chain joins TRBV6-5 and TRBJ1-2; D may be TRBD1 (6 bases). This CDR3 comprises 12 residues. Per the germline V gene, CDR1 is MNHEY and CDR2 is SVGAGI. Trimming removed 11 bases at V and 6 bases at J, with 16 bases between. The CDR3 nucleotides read TGTGCCGGCCGGGACACCGGTGATGGCTACACCTTC. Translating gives CAGRDTGDGYTF.

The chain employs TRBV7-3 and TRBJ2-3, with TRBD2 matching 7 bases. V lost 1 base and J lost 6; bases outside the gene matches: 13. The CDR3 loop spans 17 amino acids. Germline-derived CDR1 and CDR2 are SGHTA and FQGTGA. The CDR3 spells CASSLSWGGSIPDTQYF. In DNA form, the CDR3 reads TGTGCCAGCAGCTTAAGTTGGGGCGGGAGCATTCCGGATACGCAGTATTTT.

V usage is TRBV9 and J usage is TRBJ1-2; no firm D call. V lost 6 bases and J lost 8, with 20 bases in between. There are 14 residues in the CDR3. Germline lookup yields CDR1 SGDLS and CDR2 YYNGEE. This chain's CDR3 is CASTLGGGLGGYTF. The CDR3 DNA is TGTGCCAGCACCCTAGGCGGAGGACTAGGGGGCTACACCTTC.

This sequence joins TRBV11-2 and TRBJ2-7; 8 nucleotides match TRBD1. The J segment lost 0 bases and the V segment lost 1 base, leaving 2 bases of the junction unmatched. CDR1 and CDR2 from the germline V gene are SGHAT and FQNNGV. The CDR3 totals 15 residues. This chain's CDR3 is CASSLGQGSSYEQYF. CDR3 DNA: TGTGCCAGCAGCTTAGGACAGGGGTCCTCCTACGAGCAGTACTTC.

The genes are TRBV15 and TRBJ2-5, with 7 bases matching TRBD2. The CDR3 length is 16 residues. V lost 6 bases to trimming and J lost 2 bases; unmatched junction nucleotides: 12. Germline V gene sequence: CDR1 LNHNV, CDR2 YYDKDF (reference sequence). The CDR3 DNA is TGTGCCACCAGGGGGACTGGGGCGGGGGAACAAGAGACCCAGTACTTC. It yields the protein CATRGTGAGEQETQYF.